These 20 T cell receptor beta chains were all obtained from the same sample, sequenced in a study of early T cells in non-severe SARS-CoV-2 infection (dated by TCRdb to about 2021). The method was 5' RACE. The listed sequencing device is NextSeq 500. TCRdb cleaned the public reads at Q25 with fastp, built clones with MiXCR and kept in-frame beta chains. One record per CDR3 amino acid sequence lists the most common genes and DNA. This sample gives tens of thousands of distinct CDR3 sequences in total; around 12% of them show up just once. Together, the top ten hold 6.5% of the sample. Specimen: whole blood. These receptor sequences come from an adult who was a healthcare worker with PCR-confirmed SARS-CoV-2 infection or an uninfected control (not recorded which).

This rearrangement joins TRBV5-1 to TRBJ2-5; 11 nucleotides agree with TRBD2. After removal of 3 bases from V and 5 bases from J, the junction contained 12 bases not matched to a gene. Germline V lookup: CDR1 SGHRS, CDR2 YFSETQ. This CDR3 contains 17 residues. The CDR3 is CASSSTLLAGVWETQYF. In nucleotides, the CDR3 is TGCGCCAGCAGCTCGACCCTACTAGCGGGAGTATGGGAGACCCAGTACTTC.

The chain carries TRBV9 and TRBJ1-2; the D is unclear. Trimming cost V 6 bases and J 4 bases, with 19 bases left between them. CDR1 and CDR2 (germline): SGDLS, YYNGEE. This CDR3 contains 15 residues. The CDR3 here is CASTPISGSPYGYTF. The CDR3 DNA reads TGTGCCAGCACCCCGATTAGTGGCAGTCCCTATGGCTACACCTTC.

This clonotype was counted between two and nine times. The rearrangement uses TRBV27 and TRBJ2-7, with 8 bases that match TRBD2. The germline gives CDR1 MNHEY, CDR2 SMNVEV (reference sequence). This CDR3 comprises 17 residues. The trim removed 0 bases at V and 3 bases at J, leaving 10 bases unmatched. The CDR3 sequence: CASSLSGLAGLYYEQYF. CDR3 bases: TGTGCCAGCAGTTTATCGGGGCTAGCGGGCTTATACTACGAGCAGTACTTC.

V gene TRBV6-5 combines with J gene TRBJ2-3; TRBD2 matches at 11 bases. The V segment lost 4 bases and the J segment 5 bases; nucleotides outside the gene matches: 5. There are 15 residues in the CDR3. Germline V gives CDR1 MNHEY, CDR2 SVGAGI. The CDR3: CASSLLAGVVDTQYF. The CDR3 DNA reads as TGTGCCAGCAGTTTACTAGCGGGAGTGGTAGATACGCAGTATTTT.

This chain uses TRBV6-2 or TRBV6-3 with TRBJ1-6, with no clear D. With 2 bases removed from V and 3 bases from J, the gap between germline ends came to 8 bases. Germline V gene sequence: CDR1 MNHEY, CDR2 SVGEGT. The CDR3 has 15 residues. In nucleotides, the CDR3 is TGTGCCAGCAGTTACGCGGGGATCTATAATTCACCCCTCCACTTT. Protein: CASSYAGIYNSPLHF.

This clonotype was observed a few times. The chain is built from TRBV9 and TRBJ1-5; no definite D call. Germline V gene data show CDR1 as SGDLS and CDR2 as YYNGEE. The V gene lost 0 bases and the J gene lost 3 bases, with 7 bases spanning the gap. CDR3 length equals 14 residues. The CDR3 region has the DNA TGTGCCAGCAGCGTAGAAATGGACAATCAGCCCCAGCATTTT. Amino acids: CASSVEMDNQPQHF. The entire variable domain, with the rest obtained from reference TRBV9 and TRBJ1-5, is as follows: DSGVTQTPKHLITATGQRVTLRCSPRSGDLSVYWYQQSLDQGLQFLIQYYNGEERAKGNILERFSAQQFPDLHSELNLSSLELGDSALYFCASSVEMDNQPQHFGDGTRLSIL.

The chain carries TRBV29-1 and TRBJ1-5, with D perhaps matching TRBD1 (6 bases). Germline V CDR1 and CDR2: SQVTM, ANQGSEA. This CDR3 has 14 amino acids. Trimming cost V 6 bases and J 5 bases, with 17 bases left between them. The chain's CDR3 is CSVKQGGAHQPQHF. The CDR3 region has the DNA TGCAGCGTAAAACAGGGAGGAGCGCATCAGCCCCAGCATTTT. Based on the CDR3 plus reference TRBV29-1 and TRBJ1-5, the full variable domain is SAVISQKPSRDICQRGTSLTIQCQVDSQVTMMFWYRQQPGQSLTLIATANQGSEATYESGFVIDKFPISRPNLTFSTLTVSNMSPEDSSIYLCSVKQGGAHQPQHFGDGTRLSIL.

Many counts were recorded for this clonotype. This chain connects TRBV7-8 to TRBJ2-1; D is ambiguous. The CDR3 length is 15 residues. CDR1 is SGHVS and CDR2 is FQNEAQ in the germline V gene. Trimming removed 2 bases from V and 0 bases from J, with 8 bases in between. DNA for the CDR3: TGTGCCAGCAGCTTATCCTTGTTCTCCTACAATGAGCAGTTCTTC. The encoded protein is CASSLSLFSYNEQFF.

This clonotype occurred a few times. A much larger clone differs from this one at a single base, so this may be a read error. This chain links TRBV7-9 with TRBJ2-5; 8 nucleotides agree with TRBD1. Trimming removed 3 bases from V and 1 base from J; junction bases left unmatched: 1. This CDR3 contains 14 residues. Germline CDR1 is SEHNR and CDR2 is FQNEAQ (reference sequence). This CDR3 reads CASSFGTGQETQYF. The CDR3 DNA follows: TGTGCCAGCAGCTTCGGGACAGGCCAAGAGACCCAGTACTTC.

This clonotype was seen a few times. The J gene is TRBJ2-7, the V gene TRBV20-1; 8 bases line up with TRBD1. V dropped 3 bases and J dropped 3; count of bases not matched to a gene: 7. This CDR3 comprises 14 residues. Germline values: CDR1 DFQATT, CDR2 SNEGSKA (reference sequence). DNA of the CDR3: TGCAGTGCTAGGGACCGGGACAGGTACTACGAGCAGTACTTC. This sequence encodes CSARDRDRYYEQYF.

This clonotype was seen at least ten times. This chain connects TRBV12-3 or TRBV12-4 to TRBJ1-1; D is ambiguous. Trimming removed 6 bases from V and 0 bases from J, with 14 bases in between. The CDR3 runs 15 residues. The CDR3 DNA reads TGTGCCAGCAGATTTTCTGGAACAGTGAACACTGAAGCTTTCTTT. Its protein product is CASRFSGTVNTEAFF.

This clonotype came up a few times. The gene calls are TRBV7-9 and TRBJ2-1; TRBD2 agrees at 11 bases. Germline V lookup: CDR1 SEHNR, CDR2 FQNEAQ (reference sequence). The V segment lost 6 bases and the J segment 8 bases; nucleotides outside the gene matches: 9. The CDR3 has 15 residues. The CDR3 loop is CASRLAGVVPHEQFF. CDR3 DNA: TGTGCCAGCAGACTAGCGGGAGTTGTTCCCCATGAGCAGTTCTTC.

CDR3 in amino acids: CSAQTGTGFQPQHF. The CDR3 DNA reads as TGCAGCGCTCAAACCGGGACAGGCTTTCAGCCCCAGCATTTT. The chain couples TRBV29-1 to TRBJ1-5; 8 nucleotides match TRBD1. J lost 6 bases, V lost 7 bases, and 11 bases had no gene match. The CDR3 loop spans 14 amino acids. Germline values: CDR1 SQVTM, CDR2 ANQGSEA.

Many counts were recorded for this clonotype. This chain connects TRBV5-1 to TRBJ2-1, with D unresolved. The CDR3 consists of 14 residues. V was clipped by 3 bases and J by 2 bases, with 9 bases between them. Germline V gives CDR1 SGHRS, CDR2 YFSETQ. The CDR3 DNA reads TGCGCCAGCAGCTCTCAAGGCGCCTACAATGAGCAGTTCTTC. It is translated as CASSSQGAYNEQFF.

There are many counts of this clonotype. The J gene is TRBJ1-1, the V gene TRBV21-1; no check of the table's D call, TRBD1, against the DNA was made. TRBV21-1 represents a pseudogene. The length of the CDR3 is 14 residues. The CDR3 coding sequence is TGTGCCAGCAGCAAGACAGGGGTCTACACTGAAGCTTTCTTT. Its translation: CASSKTGVYTEAFF.

The chain uses TRBV2 and TRBJ2-7, with 8 nucleotides matching TRBD1. CDR3 length equals 14 residues. Germline loops: CDR1 SNHLY, CDR2 FYNNEI. After removal of 6 bases from V and 2 bases from J, the junction contained 6 bases not matched to a gene. The CDR3 spells CASSPRTGTYEQYF. The DNA of the CDR3 is TGTGCCAGCAGCCCCCGGACAGGGACCTACGAGCAGTACTTC.

This clonotype was seen only a few times. The rearrangement links TRBV20-1 to TRBJ2-1; 7 bases line up with TRBD2. Trimming took 2 bases from V and 8 from J; bases not matched to a gene: 6. This CDR3 comprises 13 residues. Germline CDR1 is DFQATT and CDR2 is SNEGSKA (reference sequence). The CDR3 sequence: CSARIAGVHEQFF. CDR3 DNA sequence: TGCAGTGCTAGAATCGCGGGAGTGCATGAGCAGTTCTTC.

This clonotype was recorded a few times. A read error may account for a junction end that differs from germline. The rearrangement links TRBV20-1 to TRBJ2-7; D not resolved. This CDR3 is built from 11 residues. Germline-derived CDR1 and CDR2 are DFQATT and SNEGSKA (reference sequence). CDR3 nucleotides: TGCAGTGCCGCACAAACCGGGTACGCGGCCTTC. Amino acids: CSAAQTGYAAF.

This clonotype turned up a few times. The V call is TRBV6-5, the J call TRBJ1-5; tentatively, D is TRBD1 (5 bases). CDR1 is MNHEY and CDR2 is SVGAGI in the germline V gene. This CDR3 is built from 15 residues. V was shortened by 6 bases and J by 5 bases, with 17 bases between the two germline ends. The CDR3 loop reads CASSQGRLGHQPQHF. The CDR3 DNA reads TGTGCCAGCAGCCAGGGACGTCTGGGCCATCAGCCCCAGCATTTT.

The chain recombines TRBV5-1 with TRBJ1-6, with no clear D. Trimming removed 5 bases at V and 10 bases at J, with 13 bases between. This CDR3 contains 13 residues. Per germline, CDR1 SGHRS and CDR2 YFSETQ. CDR3 sequence (DNA): TGCGCCAGCAGTAACGGGGAAGGATCACCCCTCCACTTT. This sequence encodes CASSNGEGSPLHF.